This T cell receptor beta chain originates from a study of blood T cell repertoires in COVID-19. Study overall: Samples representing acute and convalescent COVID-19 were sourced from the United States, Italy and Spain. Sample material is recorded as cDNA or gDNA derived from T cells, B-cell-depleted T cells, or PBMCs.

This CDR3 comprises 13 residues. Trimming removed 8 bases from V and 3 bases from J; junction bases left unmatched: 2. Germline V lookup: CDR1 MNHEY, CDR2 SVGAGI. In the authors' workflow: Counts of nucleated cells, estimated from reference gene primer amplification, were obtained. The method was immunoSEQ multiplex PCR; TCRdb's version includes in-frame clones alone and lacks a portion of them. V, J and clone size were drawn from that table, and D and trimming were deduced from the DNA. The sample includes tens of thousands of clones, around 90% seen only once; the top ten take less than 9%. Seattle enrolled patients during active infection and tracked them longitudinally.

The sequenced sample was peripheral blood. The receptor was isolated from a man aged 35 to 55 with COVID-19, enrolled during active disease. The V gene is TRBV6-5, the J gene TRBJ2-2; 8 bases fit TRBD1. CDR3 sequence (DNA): TGTGCCAGCCAGGGACAGGACACCGGGGAGCTGTTTTTT. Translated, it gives CASQGQDTGELFF.